These 5 T cell receptor beta chains share one sample of origin, sequenced in a study of T cells in Graves' hyperthyroidism and ophthalmopathy. Amplified TCR beta CDR3 regions came from RNA transcripts. The HTBI primer set served for first-round RT-PCR of the TCR CDR3. TCRdb re-called the multiplex PCR reads with MiXCR, one entry per CDR3 protein. The profile shows some 400,000 distinct CDR3 sequences, 15% to 20% of them singletons. What was sequenced was blood. These receptors were taken from a young woman with Graves' hyperthyroidism.

This clonotype was observed at least ten times. The chain couples TRBV4-1 to TRBJ2-7, with D hard to call. V lost 6 bases and J lost 0, with 21 bases in between. This CDR3 is 17 amino acids long. Germline CDR1 and CDR2: MGHRA and YSYEKL. The CDR3 DNA reads as TGCGCCAGCAGGGTGGAAGGGCCCTCCTCAAACTCCTACGAGCAGTACTTC. Protein sequence: CASRVEGPSSNSYEQYF.

This clonotype appeared a few times. The chain carries TRBV4-1 and TRBJ2-7, with D maybe TRBD1 (6 bases). The V end was cut by 1 base, the J end by 6 bases, with 19 bases between. The germline V gene has CDR1 MGHRA and CDR2 YSYEKL. This CDR3 comprises 16 residues. DNA of the CDR3: TGCGCCAGCAGCCAAGTAGCAGGGACACGGCTCGGCGAGCAGTACTTC. The encoded protein is CASSQVAGTRLGEQYF.

This clonotype was recorded at least ten times. Here the CDR3 reads CAWSLVFEAFF. CDR3 DNA: TGTGCCTGGAGTCTCGTTTTTGAAGCTTTCTTT. This chain connects TRBV30 to TRBJ1-1; D remains unclear. Per the germline V gene, CDR1 is GTSNPN and CDR2 is SVGIG (reference sequence). The V and J ends lost 2 bases and 7 bases respectively, with 8 bases between them. CDR3 length equals 11 residues.

The rearrangement joins TRBV6-1 to TRBJ2-5; 12 bases align to TRBD2. This CDR3 contains 15 residues. Germline V CDR1 and CDR2: MNHNS, SASEGT. J lost 5 bases, V lost 5 bases, and 6 bases had no gene match. The CDR3 DNA is TGTGCCAGCAGTCCTAGCGGGAGGGCCGGGGAGACCCAGTACTTC. This codes for CASSPSGRAGETQYF.

This clonotype has a count of ten or more. The V call is TRBV12-3 or TRBV12-4, the J call TRBJ1-1; 10 bases align to TRBD1. With V trimmed by 6 bases and J by 3 bases, 4 bases remained unmatched. There are 14 residues in the CDR3. The CDR3 loop is CASSPTGGHTEAFF. The CDR3 DNA is TGTGCCAGCAGCCCGACAGGGGGCCACACTGAAGCTTTCTTT.